This T cell receptor (beta chain) was sequenced for a study of shared clonotypes between healthy human individuals. CD45RO-negative, CCR7-selected cells formed the naive CD8 fraction, which excluded terminally differentiated effector memory CD45RA+ cells. Donors were Caucasian adults residing in Nashville, Tennessee, USA. Comment on this clone: What it binds is unknown.

Points from the study as a whole: As a rule, naive subsets had a larger estimated richness than memory subsets. An expected dependence of interdonor clonotype sharing on sequencing depth was noted.

Clones were sequenced by immunoSEQ multiplex PCR, and TCRdb holds only the in-frame ones, with some missing. In the table there are roughly 2,000,000 clones, around 93% of which are singletons. Germline trimming cut 2 bases from V and 4 bases from J; bases unmatched to any gene: 24. This CDR3 has 23 residues. Germline assignment: CDR1 MDHEN and CDR2 SYDVKM. Sequencing was carried out using naive CD8+ T cells from PBMCs. V gene TRBV28 combines with J gene TRBJ2-1; 12 bases agree with TRBD1. This TCR was sampled from a young man in good health. Some clones in this sample may be carry-over from other donors' samples. Written as DNA, the CDR3 is TGTGCCAGCAGTTTACCCGGGACAGGGGGCAGCCTAGAACTAGCGCCGGATTACAATGAGCAGTTCTTC. Amino acids: CASSLPGTGGSLELAPDYNEQFF.